The clone carrying this T cell receptor beta chain has just one count. Its specificity is unknown. The data originate from a study of vaccination and CD4 T cells after COVID-19. Study overall: For post-vaccine samples, collection took place a median around 73 days after dose two, ranging from 14 to 241.

As to treatment: 10-day PBMC culture with coronavirus spike peptide pools or control peptides (ViraFEST assay). Using peptide pools, antigen-specific T cells were expanded in ViraFEST before TCRs were sequenced. The study sequenced cultured CD4+ T cell DNA using the Oncomine TCR Beta short-read assay. TCRdb reanalysed the PCR reads using MiXCR and keeps one entry per CDR3 protein. The table shows about 22,000 distinct CDR3 sequences, with around half occurring only once. Input material: CD4+ T cells from blood, cultured in vitro. This receptor was obtained from a human donor who had recovered from COVID-19.

The CDR3 DNA reads TGTGCCAGCAGTTTATGGGGGCTCGTGGACGAGCAGTACTTC. This translates into CASSLWGLVDEQYF. This chain connects TRBV12-3 or TRBV12-4 to TRBJ2-7, with D possibly matching TRBD1 (6 bases). The CDR3 has 14 residues. The V end lost 2 bases, the J end lost 5 bases, and 13 bases lay between the germline ends.